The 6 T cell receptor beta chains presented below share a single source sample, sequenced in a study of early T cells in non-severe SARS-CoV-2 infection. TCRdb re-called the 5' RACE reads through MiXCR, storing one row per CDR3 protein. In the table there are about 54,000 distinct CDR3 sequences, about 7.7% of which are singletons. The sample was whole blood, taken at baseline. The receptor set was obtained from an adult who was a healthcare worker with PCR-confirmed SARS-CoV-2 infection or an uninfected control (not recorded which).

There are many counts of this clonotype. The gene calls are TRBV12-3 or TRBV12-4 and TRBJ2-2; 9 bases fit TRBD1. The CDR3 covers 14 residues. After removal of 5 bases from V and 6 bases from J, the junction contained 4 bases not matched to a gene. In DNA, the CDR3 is TGTGCCAGCAGTCTGACAGGGGGGTCCGGGGAGCTGTTTTTT. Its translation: CASSLTGGSGELFF.

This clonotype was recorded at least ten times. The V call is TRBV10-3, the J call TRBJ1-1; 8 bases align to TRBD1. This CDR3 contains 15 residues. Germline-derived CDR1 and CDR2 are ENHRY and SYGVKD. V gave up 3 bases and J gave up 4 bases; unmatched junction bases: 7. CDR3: CAISDTGGRITEAFF. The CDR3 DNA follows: TGTGCCATCAGTGACACAGGGGGAAGGATCACTGAAGCTTTCTTT.

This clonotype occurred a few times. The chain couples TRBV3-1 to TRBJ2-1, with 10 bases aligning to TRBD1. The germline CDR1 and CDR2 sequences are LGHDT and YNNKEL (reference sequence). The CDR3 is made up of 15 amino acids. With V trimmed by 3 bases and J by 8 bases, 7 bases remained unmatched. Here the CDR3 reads CASSHRDRGSDEQFF. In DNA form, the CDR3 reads TGTGCCAGCAGCCACCGGGACAGGGGTTCGGATGAGCAGTTCTTC.

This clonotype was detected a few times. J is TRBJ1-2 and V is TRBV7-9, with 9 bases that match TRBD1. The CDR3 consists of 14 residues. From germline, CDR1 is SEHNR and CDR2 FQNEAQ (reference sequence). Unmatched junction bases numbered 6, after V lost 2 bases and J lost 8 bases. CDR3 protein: CASSLLGQGGGYTF. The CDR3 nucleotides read TGTGCCAGCAGCTTACTGGGACAGGGCGGAGGCTACACCTTC.

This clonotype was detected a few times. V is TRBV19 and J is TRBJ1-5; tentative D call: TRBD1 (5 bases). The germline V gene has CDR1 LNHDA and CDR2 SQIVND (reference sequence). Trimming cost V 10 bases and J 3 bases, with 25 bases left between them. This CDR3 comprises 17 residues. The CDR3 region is CATSNPRGRNYNQPQHF. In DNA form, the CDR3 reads TGTGCCACCTCAAACCCCCGGGGGAGAAACTACAATCAGCCCCAGCATTTT.

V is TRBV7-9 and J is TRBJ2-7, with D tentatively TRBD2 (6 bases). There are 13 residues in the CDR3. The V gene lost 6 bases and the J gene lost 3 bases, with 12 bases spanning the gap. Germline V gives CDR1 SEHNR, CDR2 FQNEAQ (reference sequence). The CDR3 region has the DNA TGTGCCAGCAGTAATGTGGGGGGCTACGAGCAGTACTTC. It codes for CASSNVGGYEQYF.